This TCR beta chain was recorded in a study (dated by TCRdb to 2016 to 2017). Libraries were constructed by RT-PCR. Sequencing was carried out with an Illumina MiSeq. Starting from the raw public reads, TCRdb applied fastp trimming at Q25, assembled clones with MiXCR and retained in-frame beta chains. Entries that share a CDR3 protein sequence are merged under the most common genes and DNA. The sample table contains about 680,000 distinct CDR3 sequences; only one count was recorded for 11% to 15% of them. The top ten hold 3.6% of the sample. With regard to this clonotype: This receptor's antigen is unknown. The input lacks base qualities; no much larger clone sits a single base away.

V is pared back by 4 bases and J by 0 bases, with 13 bases lying between the germline termini. The CDR3 sequence holds 15 residues, the cysteine and phenylalanine included. The kept DNA is CDR3 alone, 45 bases in frame from the first base. Via the germline V gene (reference sequence), CDR1 is LGHDT and CDR2 YNNKEL. The sequenced sample was memory CD4+ T cells from blood. The rearranged segments are TRBV3-1 and TRBJ2-7, with the D gene not confidently named. The TCR originated in a female donor in good health, serving as a healthy control. CDR3 reads: CASSPFLRPSYEQYF. The nucleotides are TGTGCCAGCAGCCCCTTCCTGCGCCCCTCCTACGAGCAGTACTTC.